This T cell receptor beta chain was recorded in a study of identical twins. The CDR3 length is 15 residues. The V gene end was trimmed by 5 bases and the J gene end by 0 bases; junction bases not matched to a gene: 6. Germline V lookup: CDR1 SEHNR, CDR2 FQNEAQ (reference sequence). A single record per CDR3 protein comes from TCRdb applying MiXCR to the 5' RACE reads. The profile shows about 330,000 distinct CDR3 sequences, roughly an eighth of them singletons. The same specimen was also included in a second study, on yellow fever vaccine responses in identical twins.

The sample comprised CD8+ T cells sorted from blood. This rearrangement joins TRBV7-9 to TRBJ1-1; 7 nucleotides match TRBD1. The origin of this receptor is a woman under 30 in good health. CDR3 loop: CASSPPGTVNTEAFF. CDR3 nucleotides: TGTGCCAGCAGCCCCCCCGGGACAGTGAACACTGAAGCTTTCTTT.